This TCR beta chain appears in the sequencing data of a study of neoadjuvant anti-PD-1 for oral cavity cancer. Across the whole study: Most patients had three to four biweekly doses of 3 mg/kg nivolumab before resection. Patients without progression got a fourth dose around day 43.

Profiled with immunoSEQ multiplex PCR; TCRdb holds only in-frame clones, not every one. This table has over 15,000 clones, 60% to 80% appearing once. Findings and caveats of the study: After neoadjuvant nivolumab, PBMC T cell clonality was significantly higher in non-responders than responders.

No culture or expansion preceded analysis of these blood cells. This CDR3 has 13 amino acids. V lost 3 bases to trimming and J lost 4 bases, with 9 bases between them. Germline-derived CDR1 and CDR2 are SNHLY and FYNNEI. Details on this clone: Its antigen is not identified.

The source was PBMCs, collected before nivolumab (anti-PD-1) treatment. The gene calls are TRBV2 and TRBJ1-2; possible D gene TRBD1, 6 bases. This clonotype was sampled from a person aged 40-85 years with oral cavity squamous cell carcinoma. The CDR3 sequence is CASSDVGAYGYTF. The CDR3 bases are TGTGCCAGCAGTGACGTGGGGGCCTATGGCTACACCTTC.